Listed below are T cell receptor beta chains from one sample, sequenced in a study of control samples from healthy donors and cancer patients. TCRdb keeps only in-frame clones here, not all; method: immunoSEQ multiplex PCR. The sample records some 120,000 clones, approximately 87% being singletons. Specimen: blood. These receptors came from a man in his fifties or sixties in good health. The CDR3 runs from the conserved cysteine through the conserved F or W. A D gene is named only where the DNA matches it firmly. Not all rows give a size; the values are once, few, many and, for expanded clones, a class.

V gene: TRBV12-3/TRBV12-4; clone size: once; J gene: TRBJ1-2; D gene: .; CDR3 DNA: TGTGCCAGCAGCAGAGGACACGGGTATGGCTACACCTTC; CDR3 protein: CASSRGHGYGYTF
V gene: TRBV7-9; clone size: .; J gene: TRBJ2-5; D gene: .; CDR3 DNA: TGTGCCAGCAGCTTAGCGGCACTCCAAGAGACCCAGTACTTC; CDR3 protein: CASSLAALQETQYF
V gene: TRBV19; clone size: .; J gene: TRBJ1-5; D gene: .; CDR3 DNA: TGTGCCAGTAAACCCGCCCCGGATGGGAGGCCCCAGCATTTT; CDR3 protein: CASKPAPDGRPQHF
V gene: TRBV5-1; clone size: .; J gene: TRBJ1-1; D gene: .; CDR3 DNA: TGCGCCAGCAGCTTGAACGGAGGGGGAAGAGGGAACACTGAAGCTTTCTTT; CDR3 protein: CASSLNGGGRGNTEAFF
V gene: TRBV6-1; clone size: .; J gene: TRBJ1-2; D gene: .; CDR3 DNA: TGTGCCAGCAGTGAAAATGTTGGCTACACCTTC; CDR3 protein: CASSENVGYTF
V gene: TRBV5-4; clone size: .; J gene: TRBJ2-1; D gene: TRBD2; CDR3 DNA: TGTGCCAGCAGCTCCGGACTAGTCGAGCAGTTCTTC; CDR3 protein: CASSSGLVEQFF
V gene: TRBV20-1; clone size: .; J gene: TRBJ2-7; D gene: TRBD1; CDR3 DNA: TGCAGTGCCCATGGACAGGTAGGGCAGTACTTC; CDR3 protein: CSAHGQVGQYF
V gene: TRBV12-3/TRBV12-4; clone size: .; J gene: TRBJ1-1; D gene: .; CDR3 DNA: TGTGCCAGCAGTACCGGGGTCCTCACTGAAGCTTTCTTT; CDR3 protein: CASSTGVLTEAFF
V gene: TRBV9; clone size: once; J gene: TRBJ1-2; D gene: .; CDR3 DNA: TGTGCCAGCAGCGTAGGAAATCTAGCTAACTATGGCTACACCTTC; CDR3 protein: CASSVGNLANYGYTF
V gene: TRBV19; clone size: few; J gene: TRBJ1-5; D gene: .; CDR3 DNA: TGTGCCAGTAGTATAAGCAGGGACAGCAATCAGCCCCAGCATTTT; CDR3 protein: CASSISRDSNQPQHF
V gene: TRBV4-3; clone size: .; J gene: TRBJ2-1; D gene: TRBD2; CDR3 DNA: TGCGCCAGCAGCCAGCTACCTCCAGGACTAGCGGGGGTGGACTACAATGAGCAGTTCTTC; CDR3 protein: CASSQLPPGLAGVDYNEQFF
V gene: TRBV30; clone size: .; J gene: TRBJ1-1; D gene: .; CDR3 DNA: TGTGCCTGGAGTCGCCTTTCCTCTGGGGTTCAGAACACTGAAGCTTTCTTT; CDR3 protein: CAWSRLSSGVQNTEAFF
V gene: TRBV19; clone size: .; J gene: TRBJ1-2; D gene: .; CDR3 DNA: TGTGCCAGTTATCCCCGAGGACAGAGAAACTATGGCTACACCTTC; CDR3 protein: CASYPRGQRNYGYTF
V gene: TRBV9; clone size: .; J gene: TRBJ1-1; D gene: .; CDR3 DNA: TGTGCCAGCGCACCCTTGCGCAGCCCGAACACTGAAGCTTTCTTT; CDR3 protein: CASAPLRSPNTEAFF
V gene: TRBV5-1; clone size: .; J gene: TRBJ2-5; D gene: .; CDR3 DNA: TGCGCCAGCAGCTTTGAGAAGGCACAAGAGACCCAGTACTTC; CDR3 protein: CASSFEKAQETQYF
V gene: TRBV19; clone size: .; J gene: TRBJ1-1; D gene: TRBD1; CDR3 DNA: TGTGCCAGTAGTACCTTCGACAGGGGGCAAAACACTGAAGCTTTCTTT; CDR3 protein: CASSTFDRGQNTEAFF
V gene: TRBV5-4; clone size: .; J gene: TRBJ1-5; D gene: .; CDR3 DNA: TGTGCCAGCAGCTTACAGGGAGGGCTTGTCAATCAGCCCCAGCATTTT; CDR3 protein: CASSLQGGLVNQPQHF
V gene: TRBV19; clone size: .; J gene: TRBJ1-5; D gene: .; CDR3 DNA: TGTGCCAGTAGTTCGCAGAGGGATCAGCCCCAGCATTTT; CDR3 protein: CASSSQRDQPQHF
V gene: TRBV28; clone size: few; J gene: TRBJ1-2; D gene: .; CDR3 DNA: TGTGCCAGCAGTTTATTGAGTCAGTCTGGCTACACCTTC; CDR3 protein: CASSLLSQSGYTF
V gene: TRBV6-5; clone size: .; J gene: TRBJ2-2; D gene: .; CDR3 DNA: TGTGCCAGCAGTTATCGAGGAGCAACGAACACCGGGGAGCTGTTTTTT; CDR3 protein: CASSYRGATNTGELFF
V gene: TRBV7-9; clone size: .; J gene: TRBJ2-5; D gene: TRBD2; CDR3 DNA: TGTGCCAGCAGCTTACCGGGACTAGCGGAAGCGGAGACCCAGTACTTC; CDR3 protein: CASSLPGLAEAETQYF
V gene: TRBV7-2; clone size: few; J gene: TRBJ1-2; D gene: TRBD1; CDR3 DNA: TGTGCCAGCAGCTTGCCACAGGGGACCCGCTATGGCTACACCTTC; CDR3 protein: CASSLPQGTRYGYTF
V gene: TRBV6-1; clone size: .; J gene: TRBJ1-2; D gene: TRBD1; CDR3 DNA: TGTGCCAGCAGTGAAGCATCAGTAGGACAGGGTCGGGGCTACACCTTC; CDR3 protein: CASSEASVGQGRGYTF
V gene: TRBV7-2; clone size: once; J gene: TRBJ2-7; D gene: TRBD1; CDR3 DNA: TGTGCCAGCAGCTTAGATGGGACAGGAGTCTTAAGCTCCTACGAGCAGTACTTC; CDR3 protein: CASSLDGTGVLSSYEQYF
V gene: TRBV6-5; clone size: .; J gene: TRBJ2-7; D gene: .; CDR3 DNA: TGTGCCAGCAGCCTGACCAGAGCCTACGAGCAGTACTTC; CDR3 protein: CASSLTRAYEQYF
V gene: TRBV9; clone size: .; J gene: TRBJ1-1; D gene: .; CDR3 DNA: TGTGCCAGCACGAACCGACAGGACTACGCATCTGAAGCTTTCTTT; CDR3 protein: CASTNRQDYASEAFF
V gene: TRBV6-2/TRBV6-3; clone size: .; J gene: TRBJ1-1; D gene: TRBD1; CDR3 DNA: TGTGCCAGCAGTACCCCGGCAGGGGGCATGTACACTGAAGCTTTCTTT; CDR3 protein: CASSTPAGGMYTEAFF
V gene: TRBV28; clone size: .; J gene: TRBJ1-4; D gene: .; CDR3 DNA: TGTGCCAGCACCATGTCCGGGCTTGCAACTAATGAAAAACTGTTTTTT; CDR3 protein: CASTMSGLATNEKLFF
V gene: TRBV28; clone size: .; J gene: TRBJ1-6; D gene: TRBD1; CDR3 DNA: TGTGCCAGCAGTCCGGGACAGGGTGGATCACCCCTCCACTTT; CDR3 protein: CASSPGQGGSPLHF
V gene: TRBV5-5; clone size: .; J gene: TRBJ1-5; D gene: .; CDR3 DNA: TGTGCCAGCAGACCAGACACCGGGGACAATCAGCCCCAGCATTTT; CDR3 protein: CASRPDTGDNQPQHF
V gene: TRBV30; clone size: .; J gene: TRBJ1-1; D gene: .; CDR3 DNA: TGTGCCTGGACCGTGGGAGGGTACCAAGCTTTCTTT; CDR3 protein: CAWTVGGYQAFF
V gene: TRBV25-1; clone size: few; J gene: TRBJ1-6; D gene: .; CDR3 DNA: TGTGCCAGCAGCAGGGTGGGAAATTCACCCCTCCACTTT; CDR3 protein: CASSRVGNSPLHF
V gene: TRBV5-1; clone size: .; J gene: TRBJ2-7; D gene: .; CDR3 DNA: TGCGCCAGCAGCTTGGTGATCTCCTACGAGCAGTACTTC; CDR3 protein: CASSLVISYEQYF
V gene: TRBV7-2; clone size: .; J gene: TRBJ2-5; D gene: .; CDR3 DNA: TGTGCCAGCAGTCATCGGGGCCTGATCCAAGAGACCCAGTACTTC; CDR3 protein: CASSHRGLIQETQYF
V gene: TRBV18; clone size: few; J gene: TRBJ2-2; D gene: .; CDR3 DNA: TGTGCCAGCTCACCACCGGGGGTAGCGAACACCGGGGAGCTGTTTTTT; CDR3 protein: CASSPPGVANTGELFF
V gene: TRBV28; clone size: .; J gene: TRBJ2-2; D gene: TRBD1; CDR3 DNA: TGTGCCAGCAGTTTAACGGGGACAGCTATTTCCGGGGAGCTGTTTTTT; CDR3 protein: CASSLTGTAISGELFF
V gene: TRBV2; clone size: .; J gene: TRBJ1-4; D gene: .; CDR3 DNA: TGTGCCAGCCGGGACATGGAAGAAAAACTGTTTTTT; CDR3 protein: CASRDMEEKLFF
V gene: TRBV5-4; clone size: .; J gene: TRBJ1-6; D gene: .; CDR3 DNA: TGTGCCAGCAGTTCTGGGGGAGGCATTACCTATAATTCACCCCTCCACTTT; CDR3 protein: CASSSGGGITYNSPLHF
V gene: TRBV19; clone size: .; J gene: TRBJ1-1; D gene: .; CDR3 DNA: TGTGCCAGTAGTAATTCGGGGATTCTGAACACTGAAGCTTTCTTT; CDR3 protein: CASSNSGILNTEAFF
V gene: TRBV5-4; clone size: .; J gene: TRBJ1-2; D gene: .; CDR3 DNA: TGTGCCAGCAGCTTGGAGTCTGGCTACACCTTC; CDR3 protein: CASSLESGYTF
V gene: TRBV29-1; clone size: .; J gene: TRBJ1-2; D gene: TRBD1; CDR3 DNA: TGCAGCCTTTCACAGGGGGACGGCTACACCTTC; CDR3 protein: CSLSQGDGYTF
V gene: TRBV6-6; clone size: .; J gene: TRBJ1-2; D gene: .; CDR3 DNA: TGTGCCAGTAGGGTAAATAACTATGGCTACACCTTC; CDR3 protein: CASRVNNYGYTF
V gene: TRBV5-1; clone size: .; J gene: TRBJ2-7; D gene: TRBD1; CDR3 DNA: TGCGCCAGCGGTCTTCACGGGACAGGGACCTACGAGCAGTACTTC; CDR3 protein: CASGLHGTGTYEQYF
V gene: TRBV7-9; clone size: .; J gene: TRBJ1-1; D gene: .; CDR3 DNA: TGTGCCAGCAGCCCCTCAGCAGGGGCCAACACTGAAGCTTTCTTT; CDR3 protein: CASSPSAGANTEAFF
V gene: TRBV19; clone size: .; J gene: TRBJ1-1; D gene: .; CDR3 DNA: TGTGCCAGTAGATCCGGGCCTTCCTACCCGAACACTGAAGCTTTCTTT; CDR3 protein: CASRSGPSYPNTEAFF
V gene: TRBV6-5; clone size: .; J gene: TRBJ1-5; D gene: TRBD1; CDR3 DNA: TGTGCCAGCAGTTACGACAGGGTTCAGCCCCAGCATTTT; CDR3 protein: CASSYDRVQPQHF
V gene: TRBV7-2; clone size: .; J gene: TRBJ1-5; D gene: .; CDR3 DNA: TGTGCCAGCAGCTTAAACGGACAGTTGTCGAGTCAGCCCCAGCATTTT; CDR3 protein: CASSLNGQLSSQPQHF
V gene: TRBV6-2/TRBV6-3; clone size: .; J gene: TRBJ1-2; D gene: .; CDR3 DNA: TGTGCCAGCAGTGACAGATGGGGGGCGGCTTTCTATGGCTACACCTTC; CDR3 protein: CASSDRWGAAFYGYTF
V gene: TRBV28; clone size: .; J gene: TRBJ2-7; D gene: TRBD1; CDR3 DNA: TGTGCCAGCAGTTCCCCCGGGACAGGGGCTACCTACGAGCAGTACTTC; CDR3 protein: CASSSPGTGATYEQYF
V gene: TRBV9; clone size: .; J gene: TRBJ2-3; D gene: .; CDR3 DNA: TGTGCCAGCGGCCGGCAGGGTATAGGCACAGATACGCAGTATTTT; CDR3 protein: CASGRQGIGTDTQYF
V gene: TRBV5-1; clone size: .; J gene: TRBJ1-1; D gene: .; CDR3 DNA: TGCGCCAGTGGGCCAGTAACGAACACTGAAGCTTTCTTT; CDR3 protein: CASGPVTNTEAFF
V gene: TRBV7-8; clone size: .; J gene: TRBJ1-5; D gene: .; CDR3 DNA: TGTGCCAGCAGCTCAGATGGGGTGGGCAATCAGCCCCAGCATTTT; CDR3 protein: CASSSDGVGNQPQHF
V gene: TRBV19; clone size: .; J gene: TRBJ2-2; D gene: .; CDR3 DNA: TGTGCCAGTAGTATATTGACAGGACTCACCGGGGAGCTGTTTTTT; CDR3 protein: CASSILTGLTGELFF
V gene: TRBV5-4; clone size: .; J gene: TRBJ2-1; D gene: .; CDR3 DNA: TGTGCCAGCAGCTGGACGGGGGACGCTGAGCAGTTCTTC; CDR3 protein: CASSWTGDAEQFF
V gene: TRBV25-1; clone size: .; J gene: TRBJ2-3; D gene: .; CDR3 DNA: TGTGCCAGCAGTGCTGGCAGCACAGATACGCAGTATTTT; CDR3 protein: CASSAGSTDTQYF
V gene: TRBV5-1; clone size: few; J gene: TRBJ2-1; D gene: TRBD2; CDR3 DNA: TGCGCCAGCAGCTTGGGCGGGGGAGTCTACAATGAGCAGTTCTTC; CDR3 protein: CASSLGGGVYNEQFF
V gene: TRBV3-1/TRBV3-2; clone size: .; J gene: TRBJ1-4; D gene: .; CDR3 DNA: TGTGCCAGCAGCCAAGATCAAACGGCTAATGAAAAACTGTTTTTT; CDR3 protein: CASSQDQTANEKLFF
V gene: TRBV10-1; clone size: .; J gene: TRBJ1-1; D gene: .; CDR3 DNA: TGCGCCAGCAGTGCGAAGGACCTCACTGAAGCTTTCTTT; CDR3 protein: CASSAKDLTEAFF